The 31 T cell receptor beta chains reported below all come from one sample, sequenced in a study of T cells in women clearing cervical HPV infection. Only in-frame clones appear in the TCRdb table, and some are missing; sequencing was by immunoSEQ multiplex PCR. This sample's clone table lists about 32,000 clones. The source material was blood buffy coat. The receptors stem from a woman between 18 and 75 years old with a cervical HPV16 infection that either progressed to CIN3+ or cleared (not recorded which).

Regarding this clone: The observed sequence ends 3 residues before the CDR3 terminus, with the missing tail filled in from the germline J gene. This chain links TRBV5-1 with TRBJ2-2, with a possible D match to TRBD1 (6 bases). V lost 4 bases and J lost 1, with 11 bases in between. The CDR3 consists of 15 residues. CDR1 is SGHRS, CDR2 YFSETQ, per germline. The CDR3 DNA, read in part, is TGCGCCAGCAGCCCAGGGACATTGAACACCGGGGAG. It specifies CASSPGTLNTGE. The CDR3 reads in full as CASSPGTLNTGELFF. Full variable domain (rest looked up from reference TRBV5-1 and TRBJ2-2): KAGVTQTPRYLIKTRGQQVTLSCSPISGHRSVSWYQQTPGQGLQFLFEYFSETQRNKGNFPGRFSGRQFSNSRSEMNVSTLELGDSALYLCASSPGTLNTGELFFGEGSRLTVL.

About this clone: Read data end 3 residues before the CDR3 end; the end is taken from the germline J gene. The chain has TRBV29-1 and TRBJ2-5, with TRBD2 as a possible D gene (6 bases). The germline V gene encodes CDR1 SQVTM and CDR2 ANQGSEA. The CDR3 covers 13 residues. Trimming took 3 bases from V and 4 from J, leaving 12 bases between them. CDR3 sequence reads: CSVEGGRRETQYF. CDR3 DNA (partial): TGCAGCGTTGAGGGGGGACGGCGAGAGACC.

Regarding this clone: Read data end 3 residues before the CDR3 end; the end is taken from the germline J gene. This chain connects TRBV7-2 to TRBJ1-5; possibly TRBD1 for D (6 bases). V was shortened by 5 bases and J by 9 bases, with 20 bases between the two germline ends. The CDR3 is 15 amino acids. Germline V CDR1 and CDR2: SGHTA, FQGNSA. The sequenced CDR3 bases are TGTGCCAGCAGCCTCGGAGCAGGGGTAGTCGGGCCC. It specifies CASSLGAGVVGP. The whole CDR3 sequence reads CASSLGAGVVGPQHF.

Notes on this clone: The CDR3 end falls 3 residues outside the read, so it is completed with the germline J gene. The chain carries TRBV7-9 and TRBJ1-2; D ambiguous. Germline lookup yields CDR1 SEHNR and CDR2 FQNEAQ (reference sequence). This CDR3 has 12 amino acids. The CDR3 loop reads CASTAEALDYTF. CDR3 bases read: TGTGCCAGCACCGCAGAAGCGCTCGAC.

A remark on this clone: The read is 3 residues too short to cover the CDR3 end, so that end is filled in from the germline J gene. The chain carries TRBV20-1 and TRBJ2-3; D is unclear. Between the trimmed V and J ends, which lost 0 bases and 1 base, there was a span of 8 bases. Germline V gene sequence: CDR1 DFQATT, CDR2 SNEGSKA (reference sequence). The CDR3 consists of 14 residues. The CDR3 reads CSAREGLGTDTQYF. The sequenced CDR3 bases are TGCAGTGCTAGAGAGGGCCTGGGCACAGATACG.

In the case of this clone: From the germline J gene comes the end of the CDR3, since the read stops 3 residues before it. This chain joins TRBV6-2 or TRBV6-3 and TRBJ1-1, with D maybe TRBD1 (6 bases). The CDR3 is 14 amino acids. V shed 6 bases and J shed 6 bases, with 17 bases lying between them. Germline V gives CDR1 MNHEY, CDR2 SVGEGT. Partial CDR3 DNA: TGTGCCAGCAGCCCGACAGGATCTCGGGCTGAA. Translated, it gives CASSPTGSRAE. The entire CDR3 sequence reads CASSPTGSRAEAFF.

A word on this clone: The missing CDR3 end, 3 residues past where the read stops, is filled in from the germline J gene. The J gene is TRBJ1-6, the V gene TRBV20-1; 9 bases align to TRBD1. The CDR3 loop spans 14 amino acids. The V gene's germline CDR1 is DFQATT and CDR2 SNEGSKA (reference sequence). The trim removed 6 bases at V and 9 bases at J, leaving 9 bases unmatched. The sequenced part of the CDR3 DNA is TGCAGTGCGGAGGACAGGGGAGGAGGTTCACCC. Its translation: CSAEDRGGGSP. In full, the CDR3 is CSAEDRGGGSPLHF.

With regard to this clone: The CDR3 is cut off 3 residues early in the read; its end comes from the germline J gene. The V and J genes are TRBV7-9 and TRBJ2-4; 7 positions agree with TRBD2. The germline gives CDR1 SEHNR, CDR2 FQNEAQ (reference sequence). The CDR3 covers 15 residues. CDR3 in amino acids: CASSLHLGTNYGQYF. The covered CDR3 bases are TGTGCCAGCAGCTTGCATCTGGGGACTAACTATGGT.

On this clone itself: From the germline J gene comes the end of the CDR3, since the read stops 3 residues before it. J is TRBJ2-7 and V is TRBV6-1, with D possibly TRBD1 on 6 matching bases. The germline V and J ends were trimmed by 0 bases and 3 bases, with 18 bases remaining between them. The CDR3 runs to 17 residues. Germline CDR1 and CDR2: MNHNS and SASEGT. The CDR3 is CASSEAGWGLSFYEQYF. CDR3 DNA, as far as it was read: TGTGCCAGCAGTGAAGCGGGGTGGGGGCTCAGCTTCTACGAG.

A remark on this clone: The read falls 3 residues short of the CDR3 end, and the missing part is taken from the germline J gene. The chain combines TRBV27 with TRBJ1-2; D gene unclear. Germline CDR1 and CDR2: MNHEY and SMNVEV (reference sequence). The CDR3 consists of 12 residues. V was cut by 5 bases and J by 4 bases, with 8 bases left in between. CDR3: CASSTTGYGYTF. CDR3 DNA (partial): TGTGCCAGCAGTACGACGGGCTATGGC.

As regards this clone: The read ends 3 residues early relative to the CDR3; the germline J gene fills the gap. This chain connects TRBV6-2 or TRBV6-3 to TRBJ1-5; D perhaps matches TRBD1 (5 bases). Looked up from germline, CDR1 is MNHEY and CDR2 is SVGEGT. This CDR3 is built from 12 residues. Trimming removed 10 bases at V and 6 bases at J, with 13 bases between. The CDR3 DNA, read in part, is TGTGCCACCCTTCAGGGAGGTCAGCCC. Its protein is CATLQGGQP. The entire CDR3 protein reads CATLQGGQPQHF.

Note on this clone: The CDR3 end lies 3 residues beyond the end of the read and is filled in from the germline J gene. The chain joins TRBV12-3 or TRBV12-4 to TRBJ2-4, with TRBD2 matching over 7 bases. This CDR3 has 14 amino acids. CDR3 DNA, as far as it was read: TGTGCCAGCAGTTTTCGGGGGGTAGACTATGGT. Amino acids: CASSFRGVDYG. The whole CDR3 reads CASSFRGVDYGQYF.

Here the CDR3 reads CASSLWTGGGYTF. The part of the CDR3 DNA that was read is TGTGCCAGCAGCTTATGGACAGGGGGAGGC. This chain links TRBV7-9 with TRBJ1-2, with TRBD1 matching over 10 bases. The DNA ends 3 residues before the CDR3 does, and the rest of the CDR3 is filled in from the germline J gene. This CDR3 spans 13 amino acids. Germline-derived CDR1 and CDR2 are SEHNR and FQNEAQ (reference sequence).

In the case of this clone: Read coverage stops 3 residues before the CDR3 terminus; the germline J gene supplies the remainder. V usage is TRBV20-1 and J usage is TRBJ2-5; D possibly corresponds to TRBD2 (6 bases). Trimming removed 6 bases from V and 2 bases from J, with 7 bases in between. The CDR3 is 11 residues long. From germline, CDR1 is DFQATT and CDR2 SNEGSKA (reference sequence). CDR3 bases read: TGCAGTGCACGGGGGCAAGAGACC. It encodes CSARGQET. From start to end, the CDR3 is CSARGQETQYF.

On this clone itself: The observed sequence ends 3 residues before the CDR3 terminus, with the missing tail filled in from the germline J gene. The chain combines TRBV19 with TRBJ1-5; 8 bases are shared with TRBD1. The CDR3 loop spans 16 amino acids. Per the germline V gene, CDR1 is LNHDA and CDR2 is SQIVND (reference sequence). With 4 bases clipped from V and 1 base from J, the junction kept 6 bases outside the gene matches. CDR3 bases read: TGTGCCAGTAGTACTACAGGGGGAAGGAGCAATCAGCCC. This gives the protein CASSTTGGRSNQP. The whole CDR3 protein is CASSTTGGRSNQPQHF.

About this clone itself: The sequence runs out 3 residues before the end of the CDR3; the remainder is reconstructed from the germline J gene. The chain is built from TRBV5-1 and TRBJ1-1, with TRBD1 identical over 8 bases. Germline V CDR1 and CDR2: SGHRS, YFSETQ. V gave up 4 bases and J gave up 6 bases; unmatched junction bases: 5. CDR3 length equals 13 residues. The CDR3 region is CASSLQGGPEAFF. The CDR3 DNA, read in part, is TGCGCCAGCAGCCTACAGGGGGGGCCTGAA.

With respect to this clone: The read comes to an end 3 residues before the CDR3 does, leaving the germline J gene to fill in the end. The J gene is TRBJ2-7, the V gene TRBV20-1, with 7 bases identical to TRBD2. Germline values: CDR1 DFQATT, CDR2 SNEGSKA (reference sequence). The CDR3 spans 14 residues. V lost 3 bases to trimming and J lost 6 bases; unmatched junction nucleotides: 11. The CDR3 DNA, read in part, is TGCAGTGCTAGGGCGATCACCGGGACTACCGAG. Translated, it gives CSARAITGTTE. The CDR3 reads in full as CSARAITGTTEQYF.

The covered CDR3 bases are TGCGCCAGCAGACCACAGACAACTAATGAAAAA. This encodes CASRPQTTNEK. The whole CDR3 sequence reads CASRPQTTNEKLFF. This chain uses TRBV5-1 with TRBJ1-4, with no clear D. Coverage ceases 3 residues before the CDR3 finishes, and the germline J gene fills in the end. This CDR3 has 14 residues. Trimming cost V 5 bases and J 0 bases, with 8 bases left between them. From germline, CDR1 is SGHRS and CDR2 YFSETQ.

Concerning this clone itself: The sequenced fragment ends 3 residues before the CDR3 boundary, so the rest is inferred from the germline J gene. The rearrangement links TRBV5-6 to TRBJ1-2; D call uncertain. Germline lookup yields CDR1 SGHDT and CDR2 YYEEEE. This CDR3 spans 11 amino acids. V lost 3 bases and J lost 4, with 4 bases in between. The sequenced CDR3 bases are TGTGCCAGCAGCTCGGGCTATGGC. Its protein product is CASSSGYG. Given in full, the CDR3 is CASSSGYGYTF.

As for this clone: The read terminates 3 residues ahead of where the CDR3 ends, so the germline J gene completes it. V usage is TRBV19 and J usage is TRBJ1-1; D perhaps matches TRBD1 (6 bases). V lost 7 bases and J lost 4, with 13 bases in between. The germline gives CDR1 LNHDA, CDR2 SQIVND (reference sequence). The CDR3 covers 13 residues. CDR3 DNA (partial): TGTGCCAGTACCCAGGACAGTCCCACTGAA. Amino acids: CASTQDSPTE. In full, the CDR3 is CASTQDSPTEAFF.

The chain's CDR3 is CASSIRGTENQPQHF. CDR3 DNA, as far as it was read: TGTGCCAGTAGTATAAGGGGGACAGAGAATCAGCCC. The chain is built from TRBV19 and TRBJ1-5; 7 nucleotides match TRBD1. The read ends 3 residues shy of where the CDR3 ends; the end is completed using the germline J gene. The V segment lost 2 bases and the J segment 4 bases; nucleotides outside the gene matches: 5. Germline CDR1 is LNHDA and CDR2 is SQIVND (reference sequence). The CDR3 extends over 15 amino acids.

With regard to this clone: The read ends 3 residues early relative to the CDR3; the germline J gene fills the gap. This sequence joins TRBV5-6 and TRBJ2-1; 10 bases are shared with TRBD1. The CDR3 has 15 residues. The V gene end was trimmed by 3 bases and the J gene end by 2 bases; junction bases not matched to a gene: 2. Germline loops: CDR1 SGHDT, CDR2 YYEEEE. Partial CDR3 DNA: TGTGCCAGCAGCTCCGGGACAGGGGCCTACAATGAG. Translation gives CASSSGTGAYNE. The full CDR3 reads CASSSGTGAYNEQFF.

Details on this clone: The junction departs from the called germline gene at one end, perhaps through a read error. CDR3 DNA (partial): TGCGCCAGCAGCCATCACACAGGGAACACTGAA. Translating it yields CASSHHTGNTE. The CDR3, in full, reads CASSHHTGNTEAFF. The rearrangement links TRBV4-2 to TRBJ1-1; D perhaps matches TRBD1 (5 bases). The read gets to within 3 residues of the CDR3 end, and the germline J gene fills in the rest. Germline lookup yields CDR1 LGHNA and CDR2 YNFKEQ. CDR3 length equals 14 residues.

With respect to this clone: The read halts 3 residues ahead of the CDR3 end, with the missing end drawn from the germline J gene. V usage is TRBV20-1 and J usage is TRBJ2-7, with 7 bases that match TRBD2. V dropped 4 bases and J dropped 2; count of bases not matched to a gene: 5. The CDR3 consists of 13 residues. Germline V gives CDR1 DFQATT, CDR2 SNEGSKA (reference sequence). CDR3 loop: CSAIRGEAYEQYF. The sequenced CDR3 bases are TGCAGTGCTATACGGGGGGAAGCCTACGAG.

In regard to this clone: The read ends 3 residues before the CDR3 terminus; that terminus is restored from the germline J gene. This rearrangement joins TRBV2 to TRBJ1-5; D may be TRBD1 (5 bases). V lost 6 bases and J lost 3, with 15 bases in between. Germline assignment: CDR1 SNHLY and CDR2 FYNNEI. This CDR3 comprises 15 residues. The CDR3 sequence is CASRGVSGNNQPQHF. The sequenced CDR3 bases are TGTGCCAGCAGGGGAGTATCAGGGAACAATCAGCCC.

On this clone: Read sequence stops 3 residues before the CDR3 end, and the germline J gene provides the missing end. The rearrangement links TRBV30 to TRBJ1-1; maybe TRBD1 (5 bases). The length of the CDR3 is 13 residues. Germline assignment: CDR1 GTSNPN and CDR2 SVGIG (reference sequence). Trimming left V 5 bases short and J 6 bases short, with 16 bases between. The CDR3 sequence: CAWRQDKDAEAFF. CDR3 DNA, as far as it was read: TGTGCCTGGCGCCAGGACAAGGATGCTGAA. Looking up the rest from reference TRBV30 and TRBJ1-1 gives the full variable domain: SQTIHQWPATLVQPVGSPLSLECTVEGTSNPNLYWYRQAAGRGLQLLFYSVGIGQISSEVPQNLSASRPQDRQFILSSKKLLLSDSGFYLCAWRQDKDAEAFFGQGTRLTVV.

For this clone: The read terminates 3 residues before the CDR3 end, so the remaining end is supplied by the germline J gene. The chain combines TRBV11-2 with TRBJ1-5, with 7 positions matching TRBD1. V lost 5 bases to trimming and J lost 3 bases; unmatched junction nucleotides: 4. This CDR3 is 14 amino acids long. Germline CDR1 SGHAT, CDR2 FQNNGV. The DNA read from the CDR3 is TGTGCCAGCAGCCAGGGACAGTTCAATCAGCCC. As protein: CASSQGQFNQP. The whole CDR3 reads CASSQGQFNQPQHF. The full variable domain, its missing parts supplied by reference TRBV11-2 and TRBJ1-5, is EAGVAQSPRYKIIEKRQSVAFWCNPISGHATLYWYQQILGQGPKLLIQFQNNGVVDDSQLPKDRFSAERLKGVDSTLKIQPAKLEDSAVYLCASSQGQFNQPQHFGDGTRLSIL.

CDR3 bases read: TGTGCCAGCAGCCCCCCGGGAGGGGGCTGGACAGATACG. This sequence encodes CASSPPGGGWTDT. The full CDR3 protein reads CASSPPGGGWTDTQYF. The chain recombines TRBV12-3 or TRBV12-4 with TRBJ2-3; D is perhaps TRBD2 (8 bases). The CDR3 end lies 3 residues beyond the end of the read and is filled in from the germline J gene. V dropped 6 bases and J dropped 3 bases, with 19 bases sitting between them. This CDR3 has 16 amino acids.

Notes on this clone: The CDR3 goes on 3 residues after the read ends, and that part is filled in from the germline J gene. The chain uses TRBV19 and TRBJ1-2; D unclear. The CDR3 has 17 amino acids. Trimming removed 5 bases from V and 6 bases from J, with 25 bases in between. The germline CDR1 and CDR2 sequences are LNHDA and SQIVND (reference sequence). CDR3 DNA (partial): TGTGCCAGTAGTGTGTTCATAAAGTCATCGGTGGTCCATGGC. This translates into CASSVFIKSSVVHG. The whole CDR3 is CASSVFIKSSVVHGYTF.

To note about this clone: The CDR3 end falls 3 residues outside the read, so it is completed with the germline J gene. The genes are TRBV7-9 and TRBJ1-4, with D possibly matching TRBD1 (5 bases). The length of the CDR3 is 15 residues. In germline, CDR1 is SEHNR, CDR2 FQNEAQ (reference sequence). Trimming shortened V by 8 bases and J by 7 bases, and 20 bases separated the two germline ends. The CDR3: CASAPLQGGREKLFF. Incomplete CDR3 DNA: TGTGCCAGCGCCCCCCTCCAGGGAGGGCGTGAAAAA.

Details on this clone: The read is 3 residues too short to cover the CDR3 end, so that end is filled in from the germline J gene. This rearrangement joins TRBV11-2 to TRBJ2-3; D is undetermined. Germline loops: CDR1 SGHAT, CDR2 FQNNGV. The CDR3 extends over 12 amino acids. V lost 1 base and J 3 bases, leaving 2 bases between the germline ends. The CDR3 DNA, read in part, is TGTGCCAGCAGCTTAGTAACAGATACG. Translated, it gives CASSLVTDT. The CDR3 in its entirety is CASSLVTDTQYF.